The present T cell receptor beta chain was sequenced within a study of naive and memory T cell subsets. Study-wide findings and caveats: TCR abundance followed a power law differing between naive and memory subsets. RNA-based TCR counts may shift with T cell activation and differentiation.

The beta constant-region primer was an equimolar mix of two oligonucleotides covering TRBC1 and TRBC2. The cDNA 3' end received a ligated single-stranded oligonucleotide carrying the SP2 primer and a 12-nucleotide UMI. MiXCR, run by TCRdb on the UMI-ligation and nested PCR reads, gives a single entry per CDR3 protein. The sample shows 120,000 to 150,000 distinct CDR3 sequences, 15% to 20% of them seen only once. The table lists this clonotype with a few counts. Its antigen is as yet unknown. Sequenced material: naive CD4+ T cells from blood. The source of this sequence is a human donor in good health.

CDR3 residues: CSAEFTGDPTEAFF. In nucleotides, the CDR3 is TGCAGTGCCGAATTTACAGGGGACCCCACTGAAGCTTTCTTT. This sequence joins TRBV20-1 and TRBJ1-1, with 7 bases fitting TRBD1. This CDR3 has 14 amino acids. Germline CDR1 DFQATT, CDR2 SNEGSKA (reference sequence). Unmatched junction bases numbered 11, after V lost 6 bases and J lost 4 bases.